Each of the 2 T cell receptor beta chains below was sequenced from the same sample in a study of T cell responses to AZD1222 COVID-19 vaccine. Profiled with immunoSEQ multiplex PCR; TCRdb holds only in-frame clones, not every one. The table shows approximately 200,000 clones, with approximately 93% occurring only once. The material was peripheral blood, obtained 28 days after the second AZD1222 dose. These receptors originate from an adult who received the AZD1222 COVID-19 vaccine.

The chain uses TRBV7-2 and TRBJ1-2, with 7 bases matching TRBD1. The V gene end was trimmed by 3 bases and the J gene end by 6 bases; junction bases not matched to a gene: 4. Germline assignment: CDR1 SGHTA and CDR2 FQGNSA. The CDR3 is made up of 13 amino acids. CDR3 in amino acids: CASSLTGMNGYTF. In DNA form, the CDR3 reads TGTGCCAGCAGCTTGACAGGGATGAATGGCTACACCTTC.

The count of this clone is one. The rearrangement uses TRBV5-1 and TRBJ1-2; 8 nucleotides match TRBD1. Germline values: CDR1 SGHRS, CDR2 YFSETQ. The CDR3 loop spans 13 amino acids. V lost 8 bases, J lost 8 bases, and 11 bases stayed unmatched. CDR3 nucleotides: TGCGCCAGTCGTACAGGGGGAAGTTCGGGCTACACCTTC. Amino acid sequence: CASRTGGSSGYTF. The full variable domain, with the rest looked up from reference TRBV5-1 and TRBJ1-2, is KAGVTQTPRYLIKTRGQQVTLSCSPISGHRSVSWYQQTPGQGLQFLFEYFSETQRNKGNFPGRFSGRQFSNSRSEMNVSTLELGDSALYLCASRTGGSSGYTFGSGTRLTVV.